The 16 T cell receptor beta chains below come from one sample, sequenced in a study of neurological immune-mediated disorders. TCRdb analysed the 5' RACE reads with MiXCR anew, one entry per CDR3 protein. The data show 20,000 or so distinct CDR3 sequences, roughly a tenth seen once. The sequenced sample was CD8+ T cells from blood. These receptors originate from a woman aged 45 to 65 in good health.

Ten or more counts support this clonotype. This chain links TRBV27 with TRBJ1-1, with D unclear. CDR3 length: 13 residues. V was trimmed by 2 bases and J by 5 bases, leaving 9 bases between them. Germline V gene data show CDR1 as MNHEY and CDR2 as SMNVEV (reference sequence). The chain's CDR3 is CASSLGDGTEAFF. The CDR3 DNA reads TGTGCCAGCAGTTTAGGGGATGGGACTGAAGCTTTCTTT.

This clonotype is deemed medium-sized. The gene calls are TRBV7-2 and TRBJ1-1; no firm D call. The germline CDR1 and CDR2 sequences are SGHTA and FQGNSA. V shed 5 bases and J shed 4 bases, with 8 bases lying between them. The CDR3 spans 12 residues. The CDR3 spells CASSPRSTEAFF. In nucleotides, the CDR3 is TGTGCCAGCAGCCCCCGCAGCACTGAAGCTTTCTTT.

There are many counts of this clonotype. This chain links TRBV9 with TRBJ2-3; D remains unclear. Trimming removed 0 bases from V and 5 bases from J, with 4 bases in between. The germline V gene has CDR1 SGDLS and CDR2 YYNGEE. CDR3 length: 12 residues. In nucleotides, the CDR3 is TGTGCCAGCAGCGTAGGAGGAGATACGCAGTATTTT. Residues: CASSVGGDTQYF.

This clonotype occurred many times. The V and J genes are TRBV7-3 and TRBJ2-7, with 7 bases that match TRBD1. The CDR3 length is 16 residues. CDR1 and CDR2 (germline): SGHTA, FQGTGA. V dropped 5 bases and J dropped 3; count of bases not matched to a gene: 13. CDR3 DNA sequence: TGTGCCAGCAGCGAAACCACCGGGACAGACTTCTACGAGCAGTACTTC. Translation: CASSETTGTDFYEQYF.

This clonotype was recorded at least ten times. The gene calls are TRBV4-1 and TRBJ1-6; a weak D match, TRBD1 (6 bases). Trimming left V 0 bases short and J 9 bases short, with 12 bases between. The CDR3 runs 15 residues. Germline loops: CDR1 MGHRA, CDR2 YSYEKL. CDR3 sequence (DNA): TGCGCCAGCAGCCAAGAGGTCGGGGGGCTTTCACCCCTCCACTTT. Protein sequence: CASSQEVGGLSPLHF.

This clonotype was detected many times. This chain connects TRBV15 to TRBJ1-4; the D gene is possibly TRBD1 (6 bases). Trimming removed 0 bases at V and 4 bases at J, with 15 bases between. CDR3 length: 17 amino acids. Per germline, CDR1 LNHNV and CDR2 YYDKDF (reference sequence). CDR3 sequence: CATSRDLATGLNEKLFF. DNA of the CDR3: TGTGCCACCAGCAGAGACCTGGCGACAGGCCTTAATGAAAAACTGTTTTTT.

This clonotype showed up many times. The chain joins TRBV10-3 to TRBJ2-2; D call uncertain. V gave up 6 bases and J gave up 7 bases, with 9 bases separating them. The CDR3 length is 12 residues. The germline V gene encodes CDR1 ENHRY and CDR2 SYGVKD. This CDR3 reads CAIRPASGELFF. CDR3 DNA: TGTGCCATCAGGCCAGCTAGCGGGGAGCTGTTTTTT.

In its sample, this clonotype ranks as medium-sized. J is TRBJ2-1 and V is TRBV7-2; D remains unclear. The CDR3 has 14 amino acids. V was pared by 0 bases and J by 1 base, with 4 bases between. CDR1 and CDR2 (germline): SGHTA, FQGNSA. The CDR3 loop reads CASSLAGSYNEQFF. CDR3 DNA sequence: TGTGCCAGCAGCTTAGCGGGATCCTACAATGAGCAGTTCTTC. Complete variable domain (other parts from reference TRBV7-2 and TRBJ2-1): GAGVSQSPSNKVTEKGKDVELRCDPISGHTALYWYRQSLGQGLEFLIYFQGNSAPDKSGLPSDRFSAERTGGSVSTLTIQRTQQEDSAVYLCASSLAGSYNEQFFGPGTRLTVL.

This sequence joins TRBV6-5 and TRBJ2-1; 8 positions match TRBD2. The CDR3 totals 13 residues. Trimming took 7 bases from V and 9 from J; bases not matched to a gene: 8. CDR1 is MNHEY and CDR2 is SVGAGI in the germline V gene. The CDR3 loop reads CASTNAGGPEQFF. The DNA of the CDR3 is TGTGCCAGCACTAATGCGGGGGGCCCTGAGCAGTTCTTC.

This clonotype was observed at least ten times. V is TRBV7-9 and J is TRBJ2-4; D might be TRBD1 (6 bases). Trimming took off 6 bases at V and 3 bases at J, with 12 bases between the two ends. This CDR3 is 14 amino acids long. Germline-derived CDR1 and CDR2 are SEHNR and FQNEAQ (reference sequence). The CDR3 region has the DNA TGTGCCAGCAGATTTGTAGGGGGCAAAAACATTCAGTACTTC. It is translated as CASRFVGGKNIQYF.

This clonotype was counted ten times or more. The chain employs TRBV9 and TRBJ2-3; 8 nucleotides align to TRBD2. The CDR3 contains 14 residues. The J segment lost 4 bases and the V segment lost 3 bases, leaving 4 bases of the junction unmatched. The germline gives CDR1 SGDLS, CDR2 YYNGEE. The CDR3 bases are TGTGCCAGCAGCGAAGCGGGAGTGGCAGATACGCAGTATTTT. As protein: CASSEAGVADTQYF.

This clonotype was seen at least ten times. The rearrangement links TRBV20-1 to TRBJ2-3, with TRBD2 matching over 8 bases. The V gene end was trimmed by 5 bases and the J gene end by 3 bases; junction bases not matched to a gene: 4. Germline loops: CDR1 DFQATT, CDR2 SNEGSKA (reference sequence). The CDR3 covers 13 residues. CDR3 protein: CSAGSGTTDTQYF. Written as DNA, the CDR3 is TGCAGTGCTGGTAGCGGGACGACAGATACGCAGTATTTT.

Many counts were recorded for this clonotype. This sequence joins TRBV29-1 and TRBJ2-1, with D tentatively TRBD1 (6 bases). There are 13 residues in the CDR3. The V and J ends lost 6 bases and 3 bases respectively, with 12 bases between them. Germline V CDR1 and CDR2: SQVTM, ANQGSEA. CDR3: CSVYIGGYNEQFF. The CDR3 DNA is TGCAGCGTCTATATAGGGGGCTACAATGAGCAGTTCTTC.

At least ten counts were recorded for this clonotype. The J gene is TRBJ2-5, the V gene TRBV7-9, with 13 bases lining up with TRBD2. From germline, CDR1 is SEHNR and CDR2 FQNEAQ (reference sequence). This CDR3 is built from 15 residues. V lost 5 bases, J lost 4 bases, and 4 bases stayed unmatched. The CDR3 region has the DNA TGTGCCAGCAGCCATACTAGCGGGAGGGGAGAGACCCAGTACTTC. This encodes CASSHTSGRGETQYF.

This clonotype has ten or more counts. The rearrangement uses TRBV2 and TRBJ2-7; TRBD1 aligns across 8 bases. The CDR3 sequence is 12 residues long. The V segment lost 6 bases and the J segment 5 bases; nucleotides outside the gene matches: 3. The germline gives CDR1 SNHLY, CDR2 FYNNEI. The CDR3 sequence: CASRDRVDEQYF. CDR3 DNA: TGTGCCAGCAGGGACAGGGTCGACGAGCAGTACTTC. Looking up the rest from reference TRBV2 and TRBJ2-7 gives the full variable domain: EPEVTQTPSHQVTQMGQEVILRCVPISNHLYFYWYRQILGQKVEFLVSFYNNEISEKSEIFDDQFSVERPDGSNFTLKIRSTKLEDSAMYFCASRDRVDEQYFGPGTRLTVT.

This clonotype has a count of ten or more. At one end the junction does not follow the germline gene, possibly because of a read error. V gene TRBV30 combines with J gene TRBJ2-1, with D perhaps matching TRBD1 (6 bases). Germline V gene sequence: CDR1 GTSNPN, CDR2 SVGIG (reference sequence). The CDR3 is 15 amino acids. In nucleotides, the CDR3 is TGTGCCGGGAGTGGCTTCGAGGGGGTGTACAATGAGCAGTTCTTC. Amino acids: CAGSGFEGVYNEQFF.